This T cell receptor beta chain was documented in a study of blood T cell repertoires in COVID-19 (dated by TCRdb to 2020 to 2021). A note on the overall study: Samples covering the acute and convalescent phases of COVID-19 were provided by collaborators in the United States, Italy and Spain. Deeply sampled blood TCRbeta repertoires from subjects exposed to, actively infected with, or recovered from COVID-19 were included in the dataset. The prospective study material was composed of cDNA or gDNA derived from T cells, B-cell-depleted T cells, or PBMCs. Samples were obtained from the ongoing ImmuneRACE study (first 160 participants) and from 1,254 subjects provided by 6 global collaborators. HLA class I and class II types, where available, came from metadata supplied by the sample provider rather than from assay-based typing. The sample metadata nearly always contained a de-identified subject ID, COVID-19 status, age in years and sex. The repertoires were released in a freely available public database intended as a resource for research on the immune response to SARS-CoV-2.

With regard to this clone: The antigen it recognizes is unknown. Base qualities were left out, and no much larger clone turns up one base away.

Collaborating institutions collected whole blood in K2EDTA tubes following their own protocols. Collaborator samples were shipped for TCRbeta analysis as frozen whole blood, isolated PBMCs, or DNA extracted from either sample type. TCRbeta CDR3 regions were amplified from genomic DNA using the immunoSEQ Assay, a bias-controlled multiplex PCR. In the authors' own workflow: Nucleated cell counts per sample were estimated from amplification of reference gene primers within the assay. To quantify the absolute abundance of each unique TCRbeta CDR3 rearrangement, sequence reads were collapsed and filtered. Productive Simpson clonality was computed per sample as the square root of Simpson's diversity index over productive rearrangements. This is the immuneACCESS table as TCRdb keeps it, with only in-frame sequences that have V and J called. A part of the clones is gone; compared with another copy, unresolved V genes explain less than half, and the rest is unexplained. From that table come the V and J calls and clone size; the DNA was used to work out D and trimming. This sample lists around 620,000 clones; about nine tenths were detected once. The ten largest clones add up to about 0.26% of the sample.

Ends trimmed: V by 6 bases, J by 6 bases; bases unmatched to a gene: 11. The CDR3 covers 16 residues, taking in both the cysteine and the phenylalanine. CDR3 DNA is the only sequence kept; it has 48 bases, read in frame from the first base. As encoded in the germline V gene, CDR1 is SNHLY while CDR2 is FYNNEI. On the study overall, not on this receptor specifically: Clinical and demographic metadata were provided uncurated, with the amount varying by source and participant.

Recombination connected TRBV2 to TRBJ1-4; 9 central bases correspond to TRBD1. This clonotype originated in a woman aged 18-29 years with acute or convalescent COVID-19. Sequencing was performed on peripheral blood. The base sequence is TGTGCCAGCAGCAGACCAATTGGGACAGGGTATGAAAAACTGTTTTTT. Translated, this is CASSRPIGTGYEKLFF.